What follows are 20 T cell receptor beta chains derived from one specimen sequenced in a study of CD8 T cells in ankylosing spondylitis. Each CDR3 protein is one row after TCRdb ran MiXCR on the 5' RACE reads. In the table there are roughly 150,000 distinct CDR3 sequences, around a third of which are singletons. The sample was synovial fluid, either unsorted or a sorted T cell fraction (not recorded which). Receptor source: a male donor with ankylosing spondylitis.

This clonotype occurred many times. This sequence joins TRBV12-3 or TRBV12-4 and TRBJ2-3; a possible D gene is TRBD2 (6 bases). The CDR3 has 15 amino acids. The V end was cut by 3 bases, the J end by 1 base, with 11 bases between. CDR3 sequence: CASSFSQRGTDTQYF. The CDR3 DNA reads TGTGCCAGCAGTTTTAGTCAGCGGGGCACAGATACGCAGTATTTT.

The rearrangement joins TRBV10-3 to TRBJ1-2, with TRBD1 matching over 7 bases. The CDR3 is made up of 13 amino acids. Germline assignment: CDR1 ENHRY and CDR2 SYGVKD. J gave up 4 bases and V 8 bases, and 7 bases lay outside the gene matches. The CDR3 reads CAIARQGGYGYTF. The CDR3 DNA follows: TGTGCCATCGCGCGACAGGGAGGCTATGGCTACACCTTC.

The rearrangement joins TRBV6-5 to TRBJ2-1, with D possibly matching TRBD2 (6 bases). This CDR3 contains 13 residues. V lost 3 bases, J lost 9 bases, and 12 bases lay in between. Per the germline V gene, CDR1 is MNHEY and CDR2 is SVGAGI. CDR3: CASSYRAGSEQFF. The CDR3 region has the DNA TGTGCCAGCAGTTATAGGGCGGGGAGTGAGCAGTTCTTC.

This clonotype was seen only a few times. This chain uses TRBV24-1 with TRBJ1-2; TRBD1 is a possible D gene (6 bases). The CDR3 is made up of 14 amino acids. CDR1 is KGHDR, CDR2 SFDVKD, per germline. The V end lost 3 bases, the J end lost 6 bases, and 13 bases lay between the germline ends. This CDR3 is CATSDGAGANGYTF. CDR3 bases: TGTGCCACCAGTGATGGAGCAGGGGCTAATGGCTACACCTTC.

This clonotype was detected once. This CDR3 reads CSARGPGGGSSYNEQFF. In nucleotides, the CDR3 is TGCAGTGCTAGAGGCCCAGGGGGTGGGAGCTCCTACAATGAGCAGTTCTTC. The gene calls are TRBV20-1 and TRBJ2-1, with 7 bases aligning to TRBD1. V shed 1 base and J 0 bases; nucleotides not matched to a gene: 9. CDR1 DFQATT and CDR2 SNEGSKA come from the germline V gene (reference sequence). This CDR3 contains 17 residues.

This clonotype occurred many times. The rearrangement uses TRBV7-2 and TRBJ2-1; 7 nucleotides align to TRBD2. V trimming: 5 bases; J trimming: 5 bases; junction bases outside the gene matches: 6. Germline V gene data show CDR1 as SGHTA and CDR2 as FQGNSA. CDR3 size: 14 residues. The CDR3 is CASSRQSGNNEQFF. CDR3 bases: TGTGCCAGCAGCCGACAAAGCGGGAACAATGAGCAGTTCTTC.

This clonotype came up a few times. The chain employs TRBV2 and TRBJ2-3; the match to TRBD2 covers 7 bases. V shed 7 bases, J shed 2 bases, and the junction held 9 bases outside the gene matches. Germline V CDR1 and CDR2: SNHLY, FYNNEI. The CDR3 has 15 amino acids. The DNA of the CDR3 is TGTGCCAGCAAGGGGCCGGGAGGTACCACAGATACGCAGTATTTT. Its translation: CASKGPGGTTDTQYF.

This clonotype was seen at least ten times. The limits of the CDR3 on the DNA are not certain, so only TCRdb's listed CDR3 is given. This CDR3 is CASILDRINSYEQYF. The chain uses TRBV10-1 and TRBJ2-7; the table's D call, TRBD1, was not checked against the DNA. Per the germline V gene, CDR1 is WNHNN and CDR2 is SYGVQD (reference sequence). The CDR3 has 15 amino acids, counting both end residues.

The rearrangement links TRBV6-1 to TRBJ2-7; D is possibly TRBD1 (6 bases). The CDR3 covers 15 residues. V lost 5 bases, J lost 2 bases, and 16 bases lay in between. Germline values: CDR1 MNHNS, CDR2 SASEGT. Here the CDR3 DNA reads TGTGCCAGCAGTCCCATCAGACAGGTCGCCTACGAGCAGTACTTC. The encoded protein is CASSPIRQVAYEQYF.

This clonotype appeared a single time. The rearrangement links TRBV21-1 to TRBJ2-1; TRBD1 was called by the table and not checked on the DNA. TRBV21-1 is an annotated pseudogene. The length of the CDR3 is 15 residues. The CDR3 spells CASSNQDRGYNEQFF. Written as DNA, the CDR3 is TGTGCCAGCAGCAATCAGGACAGGGGATACAATGAGCAGTTCTTC.

This chain joins TRBV21-1 and TRBJ2-6; the table's D call, TRBD2, has no DNA check behind it. TRBV21-1 is noted as a pseudogene. The CDR3 is 17 residues long. CDR3 DNA: TGTGCCAGCACAGGTGGGGAAAAGCGGACTGGGGCCAACGTCCTGACTTTC. Its translation: CASTGGEKRTGANVLTF.

The J gene is TRBJ2-2, the V gene TRBV2, with D unresolved. Germline V gives CDR1 SNHLY, CDR2 FYNNEI. CDR3 length equals 14 residues. Trimming removed 3 bases at V and 2 bases at J, with 7 bases between. The CDR3 DNA sequence: TGTGCCAGCAGTGAGATCCCTAACACCGGGGAGCTGTTTTTT. Translation: CASSEIPNTGELFF.

The sample holds one count of this clonotype. The CDR3 nucleotides are TGTGCCAGCAGCCAGATCGGGACGCAAGAGCAGTTCTTC. It is translated as CASSQIGTQEQFF. The gene calls are TRBV14 and TRBJ2-1; possibly TRBD1 or TRBD2 for D (5 bases each). Trimming took 3 bases from V and 10 from J, leaving 13 bases between them. Per the germline V gene, CDR1 is SGHDN and CDR2 is FVKESK. The CDR3 is 13 amino acids. Complete variable domain (other parts from reference TRBV14 and TRBJ2-1): EAGVTQFPSHSVIEKGQTVTLRCDPISGHDNLYWYRRVMGKEIKFLLHFVKESKQDESGMPNNRFLAERTGGTYSTLKVQPAELEDSGVYFCASSQIGTQEQFFGPGTRLTVL.

The V and J genes are TRBV30 and TRBJ1-2, with TRBD1 matching 7 bases. The germline V gene encodes CDR1 GTSNPN and CDR2 SVGIG (reference sequence). This CDR3 contains 13 residues. CDR3 residues: CATRDRINYGYTF. The DNA for the CDR3 is TGTGCAACCCGGGACAGAATTAACTATGGCTACACCTTC.

The V call is TRBV11-2, the J call TRBJ1-4, with D perhaps matching TRBD1 (6 bases). Trimming pared 4 bases from V and 5 bases from J, leaving 14 bases between. Germline assignment: CDR1 SGHAT and CDR2 FQNNGV. The CDR3 consists of 15 residues. In DNA form, the CDR3 reads TGTGCCAGCAGCTCAGGACAGACTCCGAATGAAAAACTGTTTTTT. Residues: CASSSGQTPNEKLFF.

The V call is TRBV7-2, the J call TRBJ2-1; 8 nucleotides line up with TRBD2. V dropped 4 bases and J dropped 7; count of bases not matched to a gene: 12. CDR1 and CDR2 (germline): SGHTA, FQGNSA. This CDR3 has 16 amino acids. This chain's CDR3 is CASSYEAGVRGNEQFF. The CDR3 nucleotides read TGTGCCAGCAGCTATGAAGCGGGAGTTCGGGGGAATGAGCAGTTCTTC.

This clonotype was counted a few times. The V and J genes are TRBV12-3 or TRBV12-4 and TRBJ2-6, with TRBD1 matching 7 bases. The CDR3 is made up of 18 amino acids. After removal of 6 bases from V and 0 bases from J, the junction contained 11 bases not matched to a gene. CDR3 protein: CASRPGQPSHSGANVLTF. The CDR3 DNA reads as TGTGCCAGCAGGCCGGGACAGCCTTCCCACTCTGGGGCCAACGTCCTGACTTTC.

The CDR3 protein is CASSLLSNRKNTEAFF. The CDR3, as DNA: TGTGCCAGCAGTTTACTTTCTAACAGGAAGAACACTGAAGCTTTCTTT. This sequence joins TRBV27 and TRBJ1-1, with D perhaps matching TRBD1 (5 bases). The CDR3 has 16 amino acids. Germline V gene lookup returns CDR1 MNHEY and CDR2 SMNVEV (reference sequence). V lost 2 bases and J 1 base, leaving 14 bases between the germline ends.

Here the CDR3 DNA reads TGTGCCAGCAGCTTAGGGGTAGCCCAAGAGACCCAGTACTTC. Translation gives CASSLGVAQETQYF. The chain has TRBV11-2 and TRBJ2-5; D call uncertain. CDR1 is SGHAT, CDR2 FQNNGV, per germline. The V gene lost 1 base and the J gene lost 1 base, with 7 bases spanning the gap. CDR3 length: 14 amino acids.

This clonotype was counted ten times or more. V is TRBV7-9 and J is TRBJ2-3; D not resolved. This CDR3 has 15 amino acids. V lost 3 bases to trimming and J lost 0 bases, with 10 bases between them. Germline CDR1 reads SEHNR; CDR2 reads FQNEAQ (reference sequence). The CDR3 loop is CASSLTAASTDTQYF. CDR3 DNA sequence: TGTGCCAGCAGCTTGACGGCAGCTAGCACAGATACGCAGTATTTT.